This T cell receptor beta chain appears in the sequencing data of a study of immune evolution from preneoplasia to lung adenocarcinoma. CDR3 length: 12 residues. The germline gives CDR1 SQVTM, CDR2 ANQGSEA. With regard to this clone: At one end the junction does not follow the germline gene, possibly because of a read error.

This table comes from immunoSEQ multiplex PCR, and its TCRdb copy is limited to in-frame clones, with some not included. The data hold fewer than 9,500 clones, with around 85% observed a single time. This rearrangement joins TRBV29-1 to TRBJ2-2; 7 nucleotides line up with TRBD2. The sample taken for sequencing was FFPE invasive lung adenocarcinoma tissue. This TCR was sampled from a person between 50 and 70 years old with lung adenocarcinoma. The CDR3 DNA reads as TGTACATCTAGCGGGAACACCGGGGAGCTGTTTTTT. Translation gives CTSSGNTGELFF.